Below, one T cell receptor beta chain is given with its context. The data stem from a study of T-cell memory formation after mild COVID-19. This CDR3 is 11 amino acids long. V lost 6 bases and J 5 bases, leaving 7 bases between the germline ends. Germline V gene lookup returns CDR1 LNHDA and CDR2 SQIVND (reference sequence). Barcoded TCR alpha and TCR beta cDNA libraries with UMIs came from 5'RACE using constant-segment primers. TCRdb reanalysed the 5' RACE reads using MiXCR and keeps one entry per CDR3 protein. The table has 400,000 to 500,000 distinct CDR3 sequences, 20% seen once; the top ten hold about 8.1%.

Sequencing was carried out using PBMCs or a T cell subset sorted from them (not recorded which). The chain employs TRBV19 and TRBJ1-1, with D unresolved. The receptor's source is an adult woman who had mild COVID-19 (a few samples of this study predate the infection). Cell type and time point are not known. DNA of the CDR3: TGTGCCAGTAGCCAGCGGACTGAAGCTTTCTTT. It translates to CASSQRTEAFF.